This passage covers 9 T cell receptor beta chains from one sample sequenced in a study of circulating tumor DNA in untreated peripheral T-cell lymphoma. Profiling relied on immunoSEQ multiplex PCR, and the TCRdb table lists in-frame clones only, not all of them. The sample lists more than 9,000 clones, approximately 72% occurring once. Material: tumor tissue. The receptors derive from a human donor with peripheral T-cell lymphoma.

The chain employs TRBV18 and TRBJ2-7; D is undetermined. V was pared by 4 bases and J by 0 bases, with 7 bases between. The V gene's germline CDR1 is KGHSH and CDR2 LQKENI. CDR3 length: 13 residues. The CDR3 reads CASSLGISYEQYF. DNA for the CDR3: TGTGCCAGCTCACTCGGCATCTCCTACGAGCAGTACTTC.

This clone appeared a single time. V is TRBV5-1 and J is TRBJ1-3; D unclear. The CDR3 extends over 15 amino acids. V lost 1 base and J 0 bases, leaving 8 bases between the germline ends. Looked up from germline, CDR1 is SGHRS and CDR2 is YFSETQ. The CDR3 spells CASSLQPDSGNTIYF. The CDR3 region has the DNA TGCGCCAGCAGCTTGCAGCCAGACTCTGGAAACACCATATATTTT.

This clone occurred a few times. CDR3 DNA: TGCGCCAGCAGCTACGAATTCCAGGGCAGGGTGCAGTTCTTC. Its protein product is CASSYEFQGRVQFF. The rearrangement links TRBV5-1 to TRBJ2-1; perhaps TRBD1 as D (5 bases). Trimming cost V 3 bases and J 12 bases, with 19 bases left between them. There are 14 residues in the CDR3. Germline values: CDR1 SGHRS, CDR2 YFSETQ.

The J gene is TRBJ2-3, the V gene TRBV11-3; 8 positions match TRBD2. Trimming took 5 bases from V and 5 from J; bases not matched to a gene: 6. Germline CDR1 SGHNT, CDR2 YENEEA. The CDR3 loop spans 14 amino acids. The CDR3 bases are TGTGCCAGCAGCCCCGGACTAGCCGGAGATACGCAGTATTTT. Translating gives CASSPGLAGDTQYF. Based on the CDR3 plus reference TRBV11-3 and TRBJ2-3, the full variable domain is EAGVVQSPRYKIIEKKQPVAFWCNPISGHNTLYWYLQNLGQGPELLIRYENEEAVDDSQLPKDRFSAERLKGVDSTLKIQPAELGDSAVYLCASSPGLAGDTQYFGPGTRLTVL.

The genes are TRBV19 and TRBJ1-1; D is unclear. The CDR3 is 14 amino acids. Germline CDR1 LNHDA, CDR2 SQIVND (reference sequence). V was shortened by 4 bases and J by 0 bases, with 9 bases between the two germline ends. The CDR3 sequence is CASSTRYMNTEAFF. As DNA, the CDR3 is TGTGCCAGTAGTACCCGTTACATGAACACTGAAGCTTTCTTT.

The chain carries TRBV5-1 and TRBJ1-2; 7 nucleotides align to TRBD1. The CDR3 loop spans 15 amino acids. The V segment lost 3 bases and the J segment 2 bases; nucleotides outside the gene matches: 7. Germline V gene lookup returns CDR1 SGHRS and CDR2 YFSETQ. CDR3 region: CASSSGQPSNYGYTF. CDR3 in DNA: TGCGCCAGCAGCTCGGGACAGCCTTCAAACTATGGCTACACCTTC.

Only a few counts were recorded for this clone. At least one nucleotide is ambiguous or was not read, and the resulting amino acid is denoted X. The chain joins TRBV30 to TRBJ1-1; no definite D call. V was clipped by 4 bases and J by 4 bases, with 13 bases between them. CDR3 length equals 13 residues. Germline CDR1 and CDR2: GTSNPN and SVGIG (reference sequence). Here the CDR3 reads CAWXVLEGTEAFF. The CDR3 DNA reads TGTGCCTGGARTGTACTGGAAGGCACTGAAGCTTTCTTT.

The chain joins TRBV28 to TRBJ1-6, with 7 bases identical to TRBD1. The CDR3 contains 14 residues. Germline values: CDR1 MDHEN, CDR2 SYDVKM. J gave up 7 bases and V 6 bases, and 6 bases lay outside the gene matches. Here the CDR3 reads CASSPGGPNSPLHF. CDR3 sequence (DNA): TGTGCCAGCAGCCCAGGGGGGCCGAATTCACCCCTCCACTTT.

This chain uses TRBV28 with TRBJ1-4; D uncertain. The CDR3 spans 14 residues. V dropped 4 bases and J dropped 8 bases, with 14 bases sitting between them. Germline V gives CDR1 MDHEN, CDR2 SYDVKM. The CDR3 DNA reads TGTGCCAGCAGTTGGGGTGTCGGTACGGAAAAACTGTTTTTT. This translates into CASSWGVGTEKLFF.